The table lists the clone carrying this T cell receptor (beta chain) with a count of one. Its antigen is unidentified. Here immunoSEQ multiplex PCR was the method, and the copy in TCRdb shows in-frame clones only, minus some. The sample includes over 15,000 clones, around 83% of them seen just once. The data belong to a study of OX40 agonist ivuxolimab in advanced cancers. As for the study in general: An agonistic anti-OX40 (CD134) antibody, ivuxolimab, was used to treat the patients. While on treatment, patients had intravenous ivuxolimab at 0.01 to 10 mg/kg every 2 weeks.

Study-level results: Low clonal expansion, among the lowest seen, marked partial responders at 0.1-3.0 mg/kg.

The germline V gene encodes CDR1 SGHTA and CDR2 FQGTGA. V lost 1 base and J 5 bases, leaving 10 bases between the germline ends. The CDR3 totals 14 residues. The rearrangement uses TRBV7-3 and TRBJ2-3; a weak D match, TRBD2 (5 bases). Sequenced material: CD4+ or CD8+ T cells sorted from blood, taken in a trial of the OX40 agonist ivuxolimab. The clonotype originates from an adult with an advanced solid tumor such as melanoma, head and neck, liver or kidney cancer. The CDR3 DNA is TGTGCCAGCAGCTTAAGAGGGATAAAAGATACGCAGTATTTT. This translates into CASSLRGIKDTQYF. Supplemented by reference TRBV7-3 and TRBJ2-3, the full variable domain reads GAGVSQTPSNKVTEKGKYVELRCDPISGHTALYWYRQSLGQGPEFLIYFQGTGAADDSGLPNDRFFAVRPEGSVSTLKIQRTERGDSAVYLCASSLRGIKDTQYFGPGTRLTVL.